These 24 T cell receptor beta chains were all obtained from the same sample, sequenced in a study of early T cells in non-severe SARS-CoV-2 infection (dated by TCRdb to 2020 to 2022). Library preparation employed 5' RACE. Sequencing instrument: NextSeq 500. TCRdb took the public reads, trimmed them with fastp at Q25, ran MiXCR for clone calling and kept in-frame beta chains. Each CDR3 protein gets just one entry, which takes the most common genes and DNA from the rows behind it. This sample is represented by more than 40,000 distinct CDR3 sequences; 7% to 8% of them were singletons. Clones ranked in the top ten supply 7% to 10% of the sample. The sequencing input was whole blood. Receptors originate from an adult who was a healthcare worker with PCR-confirmed SARS-CoV-2 infection or an uninfected control (not recorded which).

This chain joins TRBV6-5 and TRBJ2-6; no firm D call. V was cut by 2 bases and J by 0 bases, with 8 bases left in between. CDR1 and CDR2 (germline): MNHEY, SVGAGI. This CDR3 comprises 16 residues. DNA of the CDR3: TGTGCCAGCAGTTACCCCTCCAGCTCTGGGGCCAACGTCCTGACTTTC. Its translation is CASSYPSSSGANVLTF.

Regarding this clonotype: At one end, the junction sequence differs from germline, possibly due to a read error. The V gene is TRBV6-5, the J gene TRBJ1-2; the D is unclear. Per germline, CDR1 MNHEY and CDR2 SVGAGI. The length of the CDR3 is 12 residues. The CDR3 reads CASSNSASGYTF. CDR3 in DNA: TGTGCCAGCAGTAACTCTGCAAGTGGCTACACCTTC.

The rearrangement links TRBV7-2 to TRBJ2-7, with no clear D. Trimming took off 4 bases at V and 2 bases at J, with 6 bases between the two ends. This CDR3 is 12 amino acids long. CDR1 and CDR2 (germline): SGHTA, FQGNSA. CDR3 nucleotides: TGTGCCAGCAGCTCAGTGGCCTACGAGCAGTACTTC. This gives the protein CASSSVAYEQYF.

V is TRBV30 and J is TRBJ1-1; maybe TRBD1 (5 bases). CDR3 length equals 13 residues. The V gene lost 8 bases and the J gene lost 5 bases, with 18 bases spanning the gap. Germline CDR1 is GTSNPN and CDR2 is SVGIG (reference sequence). As DNA, the CDR3 is TGTGCCGTCCTCGGGGAAGAGGGGACTGAAGCTTTCTTT. Translating it yields CAVLGEEGTEAFF.

This chain joins TRBV20-1 and TRBJ2-3, with D possibly being TRBD2 (5 bases). CDR1 and CDR2 (germline): DFQATT, SNEGSKA (reference sequence). With 1 base removed from V and 6 bases from J, the gap between germline ends came to 11 bases. CDR3 size: 13 residues. CDR3 region: CSARVLAPDTQYF. In nucleotides, the CDR3 is TGCAGTGCTAGAGTGCTAGCTCCCGATACGCAGTATTTT.

This clonotype was recorded many times. This rearrangement joins TRBV28 to TRBJ1-4, with TRBD1 as a possible D gene (6 bases). V was pared by 10 bases and J by 8 bases, with 17 bases between. CDR1 is MDHEN, CDR2 SYDVKM, per germline. The CDR3 runs 13 residues. The CDR3 DNA reads TGTGCCACCCTACGGTCAGGGGTAGAAAAACTGTTTTTT. Translated, it gives CATLRSGVEKLFF.

The sample holds a few counts of this clonotype. This rearrangement joins TRBV27 to TRBJ2-1; D unresolved. Germline V CDR1 and CDR2: MNHEY, SMNVEV (reference sequence). The V gene lost 5 bases and the J gene lost 7 bases, with 6 bases spanning the gap. CDR3 length: 11 residues. In DNA form, the CDR3 reads TGTGCCAGCAGTCCCCAAAATGAGCAGTTCTTC. This translates into CASSPQNEQFF.

Here the CDR3 DNA reads TGTGCCAGTAGTATTATGCTGTCGGTCGGGGGGATCGGCATCTACACAGATACGCAGTATTTT. This codes for CASSIMLSVGGIGIYTDTQYF. V is TRBV19 and J is TRBJ2-3; 7 bases are a match to TRBD2. V shed 3 bases, J shed 2 bases, and the junction held 23 bases outside the gene matches. From germline, CDR1 is LNHDA and CDR2 SQIVND (reference sequence). CDR3 length equals 21 residues.

This clonotype was observed many times. V gene TRBV27 combines with J gene TRBJ2-7, with D maybe TRBD1 (6 bases). The CDR3 has 13 residues. Germline CDR1 and CDR2: MNHEY and SMNVEV (reference sequence). The V end was cut by 8 bases, the J end by 4 bases, with 15 bases between. CDR3 DNA: TGTGCCAGCTCTCGGACAGCTACTTACGAGCAGTACTTC. Its protein product is CASSRTATYEQYF.

This clonotype occurred a few times. Written as DNA, the CDR3 is TGTGCCAGCAGCCGGTTTTTACAGGCAGATACGCAGTATTTT. It translates to CASSRFLQADTQYF. The V gene is TRBV7-2, the J gene TRBJ2-3; possible D gene TRBD1, 5 bases. Germline V gene sequence: CDR1 SGHTA, CDR2 FQGNSA. This CDR3 is built from 14 residues. Trimming took 5 bases from V and 4 from J, leaving 13 bases between them.

This clonotype appeared a few times. The chain joins TRBV5-5 to TRBJ2-1; 7 bases align to TRBD1. The CDR3 sequence is 15 residues long. Losses at the gene ends were 1 base for V and 7 bases for J; bases not matched to a gene: 8. Germline CDR1 SGHKS, CDR2 YYEKEE (reference sequence). The CDR3 bases are TGTGCCAGCAGCTTGTGGGACAGCGTTGTAAATGAGCAGTTCTTC. It specifies CASSLWDSVVNEQFF.

This clonotype was detected once. At one boundary the junction diverges from the germline segment, which might be a read error. The chain uses TRBV2 and TRBJ2-4; no definite D call. This CDR3 has 14 amino acids. Germline V gene data show CDR1 as SNHLY and CDR2 as FYNNEI. The CDR3 region is CASMQENVKNIQYF. In nucleotides, the CDR3 is TGTGCAAGCATGCAGGAGAATGTCAAAAACATTCAGTACTTC.

By sample fraction, this clonotype is medium-sized. This chain joins TRBV12-3 or TRBV12-4 and TRBJ1-1; D is undetermined. V was cut by 6 bases and J by 3 bases, with 11 bases left in between. CDR3 length: 13 residues. Here the CDR3 reads CASRLSGYTEAFF. DNA for the CDR3: TGTGCCAGCAGGCTATCTGGGTACACTGAAGCTTTCTTT.

The table lists this clonotype with many counts. The chain uses TRBV20-1 and TRBJ1-1; 9 bases agree with TRBD1. Trimming took 7 bases from V and 5 from J; bases not matched to a gene: 8. This CDR3 is 13 amino acids long. CDR1 is DFQATT and CDR2 is SNEGSKA in the germline V gene (reference sequence). CDR3 in amino acids: CSGPGQGGTEAFF. As DNA, the CDR3 is TGCAGTGGCCCGGGACAGGGTGGAACTGAAGCTTTCTTT.

V gene TRBV5-6 combines with J gene TRBJ2-2; D is uncertain. Per the germline V gene, CDR1 is SGHDT and CDR2 is YYEEEE. Trimming removed 2 bases at V and 0 bases at J, with 11 bases between. The CDR3 is 16 amino acids. CDR3 protein: CASSFFLITNTGELFF. In DNA, the CDR3 is TGTGCCAGCAGCTTTTTCCTTATTACGAACACCGGGGAGCTGTTTTTT.

The rearrangement uses TRBV28 and TRBJ2-1; D may be TRBD2 (5 bases). The germline gives CDR1 MDHEN, CDR2 SYDVKM. V was cut by 4 bases and J by 14 bases, with 12 bases left in between. The CDR3 runs to 11 residues. CDR3 in DNA: TGTGCCAGCAGTTCGTCGTCGAGGGAGTTCTTC. Amino acids: CASSSSSREFF.

CDR3 nucleotide sequence: TGCAGTGGGGCACAGGTATTTACTGAAGCTTTCTTT. Amino acids: CSGAQVFTEAFF. The chain joins TRBV20-1 to TRBJ1-1, with D maybe TRBD1 (5 bases). V was shortened by 7 bases and J by 5 bases, with 14 bases between the two germline ends. The CDR3 covers 12 residues. Germline CDR1 and CDR2: DFQATT and SNEGSKA (reference sequence).

V and J are TRBV28 and TRBJ2-2; D is uncertain. This CDR3 contains 15 residues. CDR1 is MDHEN and CDR2 is SYDVKM in the germline V gene. V was cut by 5 bases and J by 4 bases, with 14 bases left in between. The CDR3 sequence: CASSPLYFSTGELFF. The CDR3 DNA is TGTGCCAGCAGTCCACTTTACTTTAGCACCGGGGAGCTGTTTTTT.

This chain connects TRBV11-2 to TRBJ2-1, with 7 bases aligning to TRBD1. CDR3 length: 16 residues. Trimming cost V 6 bases and J 7 bases; bases outside gene matches: 15. In germline, CDR1 is SGHAT, CDR2 FQNNGV. The CDR3 loop is CASRRPGTEVNNEQFF. The CDR3, as DNA: TGTGCCAGCAGACGACCGGGGACAGAGGTTAATAATGAGCAGTTCTTC.

The rearrangement joins TRBV20-1 to TRBJ1-4, with D perhaps matching TRBD1 (6 bases). The length of the CDR3 is 13 residues. Germline V gene data show CDR1 as DFQATT and CDR2 as SNEGSKA (reference sequence). Trimming took 5 bases from V and 8 from J, leaving 15 bases between them. In DNA form, the CDR3 reads TGCAGTGCTGAACAGGGAGGTGGAGAAAAACTGTTTTTT. Protein: CSAEQGGGEKLFF.

This clonotype was counted many times. The CDR3 region is CASSFYRETDTQYF. In nucleotides, the CDR3 is TGTGCCAGCAGCTTCTACAGGGAAACAGATACGCAGTATTTT. V usage is TRBV7-2 and J usage is TRBJ2-3, with D maybe TRBD1 (6 bases). Germline V lookup: CDR1 SGHTA, CDR2 FQGNSA. Deletions cut 3 bases from V and 3 bases from J, with 10 bases between. This CDR3 spans 14 amino acids.

The chain couples TRBV10-3 to TRBJ2-3; 8 bases align to TRBD1. The trim removed 6 bases at V and 3 bases at J, leaving 8 bases unmatched. The CDR3 totals 15 residues. Germline V gene lookup returns CDR1 ENHRY and CDR2 SYGVKD. CDR3 sequence: CAIRRAGGFTDTQYF. In DNA form, the CDR3 reads TGTGCCATCAGGCGGGCAGGGGGCTTTACAGATACGCAGTATTTT.

In this sample, this clonotype turned up a few times. This sequence joins TRBV4-2 and TRBJ2-1; tentative D call: TRBD1 (6 bases). V dropped 4 bases and J dropped 5 bases, with 24 bases sitting between them. Germline V gene sequence: CDR1 LGHNA, CDR2 YNFKEQ. The length of the CDR3 is 18 residues. The CDR3 bases are TGTGCCAGCAGCCCAGGGGCCAGAAGTTCGCTCTTAAACAATGAGCAGTTCTTC. It codes for CASSPGARSSLLNNEQFF.

The rearrangement links TRBV7-9 to TRBJ2-5; D is unclear. The CDR3 is made up of 18 amino acids. Per the germline V gene, CDR1 is SEHNR and CDR2 is FQNEAQ (reference sequence). Trimming removed 0 bases at V and 1 base at J, with 18 bases between. In nucleotides, the CDR3 is TGTGCCAGCAGCTTAGCGGTGACGACATATCTGGCCCAAGAGACCCAGTACTTC. The encoded protein is CASSLAVTTYLAQETQYF. The full variable domain, its missing parts supplied by reference TRBV7-9 and TRBJ2-5, is DTGVSQNPRHKITKRGQNVTFRCDPISEHNRLYWYRQTLGQGPEFLTYFQNEAQLEKSRLLSDRFSAERPKGSFSTLEIQRTEQGDSAMYLCASSLAVTTYLAQETQYFGPGTRLLVL.